Described below is a single T cell receptor (beta chain) sequence and its context. Thawed, overnight-rested PBMC were stained with GMM-loaded CD1B tetramer, viability dye and anti-CD3, then sorted. The CD1B tetramers carried C32 glucose monomycolate purified from Rhodococcus equi. Before cryopreservation, the sorted PBMC lost their CD14-expressing monocytes. The data stem from a study of T cells in tuberculosis. TCR-alpha and TCR-beta chains were sequenced unpaired. The table came from immunoSEQ multiplex PCR; TCRdb's copy has only in-frame clones and leaves some out. The sample lists 88,000 or so clones, roughly 93% occurring once. V lost 2 bases and J 8 bases, leaving 16 bases between the germline ends. The CDR3 has 15 amino acids. Germline CDR1 SGHTA, CDR2 FQGNSA.

The sequenced sample was CD1b-GMM tetramer-negative cells sorted from PBMCs. This TCR derives from an adult woman with latent tuberculosis. The genes are TRBV7-2 and TRBJ2-1, with a tentative D call TRBD1 (6 bases). CDR3 sequence: CASSLIAGVEYEQFF. Written as DNA, the CDR3 is TGTGCCAGCAGCTTAATCGCAGGGGTCGAATATGAGCAGTTCTTC.